The 28 T cell receptor beta chains listed next were all sequenced from one sample in a study of pediatric ulcerative colitis. One to two pinch biopsies were taken from the rectum during colonoscopy. Assay used: immunoSEQ multiplex PCR; TCRdb lists only in-frame clones, some missing. Among 20,000 to 25,000 clones, around 69% were seen once, and the ten largest hold about a sixth. The sample taken for sequencing was gut tissue. These receptors came from a boy younger than 18 with severe ulcerative colitis.

This clone occurred once. This chain uses TRBV5-1 with TRBJ2-5; 15 nucleotides agree with TRBD2. Losses at the gene ends were 4 bases for V and 5 bases for J; bases not matched to a gene: 9. The CDR3 has 17 residues. Germline CDR1 and CDR2: SGHRS and YFSETQ. The CDR3 DNA follows: TGCGCCAGCAGCCCCGGACTAGCGGGGGGGCCTATGGAGACCCAGTACTTC. It encodes CASSPGLAGGPMETQYF. Supplemented by reference TRBV5-1 and TRBJ2-5, the full variable domain reads KAGVTQTPRYLIKTRGQQVTLSCSPISGHRSVSWYQQTPGQGLQFLFEYFSETQRNKGNFPGRFSGRQFSNSRSEMNVSTLELGDSALYLCASSPGLAGGPMETQYFGPGTRLLVL.

This clone was detected a few times. The chain recombines TRBV6-5 with TRBJ1-6, with TRBD1 matching 7 bases. V gave up 8 bases and J gave up 5 bases; unmatched junction bases: 6. The CDR3 sequence is 14 residues long. Germline V CDR1 and CDR2: MNHEY, SVGAGI. The DNA of the CDR3 is TGTGCCAGCGCCAAGACAGGGAATAATTCACCCCTCCACTTT. It codes for CASAKTGNNSPLHF.

The V and J genes are TRBV5-1 and TRBJ2-3; TRBD1 aligns across 9 bases. This CDR3 has 16 amino acids. The germline CDR1 and CDR2 sequences are SGHRS and YFSETQ. Germline trimming cut 2 bases from V and 5 bases from J; bases unmatched to any gene: 9. The CDR3 loop is CASSFRTGVLVDTQYF. CDR3 coding DNA: TGCGCCAGCAGCTTTAGGACAGGGGTTTTAGTAGATACGCAGTATTTT.

The chain combines TRBV2 with TRBJ2-3, with D hard to call. The CDR3 extends over 14 amino acids. Trimming shortened V by 3 bases and J by 1 base, and 8 bases separated the two germline ends. The germline V gene has CDR1 SNHLY and CDR2 FYNNEI. CDR3 in amino acids: CASSDPPRTDTQYF. The CDR3 region has the DNA TGTGCCAGCAGTGACCCCCCCCGCACAGATACGCAGTATTTT.

V and J are TRBV7-6 and TRBJ2-5; 9 bases are shared with TRBD2. The CDR3 runs 16 residues. The trim removed 5 bases at V and 4 bases at J, leaving 11 bases unmatched. The V gene's germline CDR1 is SGHVS and CDR2 FNYEAQ. The CDR3, as DNA: TGTGCCAGCAGCCCACCAGGCGGGGGGGCCGGAGAGACCCAGTACTTC. As protein: CASSPPGGGAGETQYF.

V usage is TRBV7-9 and J usage is TRBJ1-2; D uncertain. The germline V gene encodes CDR1 SEHNR and CDR2 FQNEAQ (reference sequence). This CDR3 is 16 amino acids long. V was clipped by 5 bases and J by 3 bases, with 19 bases between them. CDR3 nucleotide sequence: TGTGCCAGCAGCCCCCGCGAGGAAACGGGCGACTATGGCTACACCTTC. It encodes CASSPREETGDYGYTF.

The rearrangement links TRBV5-6 to TRBJ1-1; the D is unclear. Germline V CDR1 and CDR2: SGHDT, YYEEEE. Trimming pared 5 bases from V and 0 bases from J, leaving 8 bases between. The CDR3 totals 13 residues. CDR3: CASRTRLNTEAFF. The CDR3 nucleotides are TGTGCCAGCAGGACACGATTGAACACTGAAGCTTTCTTT.

This chain connects TRBV5-8 to TRBJ2-5, with no clear D. The CDR3 is 18 amino acids. Deletions cut 0 bases from V and 1 base from J, with 19 bases between. The germline V gene encodes CDR1 SGHTS and CDR2 YDEGEE. The CDR3 here is CASSLGLQRMGTQETQYF. For the CDR3, the DNA is TGTGCCAGCAGCTTGGGGCTACAGAGAATGGGAACCCAAGAGACCCAGTACTTC.

This rearrangement joins TRBV9 to TRBJ1-5; no reliable D call. The germline V gene has CDR1 SGDLS and CDR2 YYNGEE. Deletions cut 4 bases from V and 5 bases from J, with 19 bases between. The CDR3 sequence is 16 residues long. The CDR3, as DNA: TGTGCCAGCAGCCCCCGCGGAGAGGATCTCTATCAGCCCCAGCATTTT. It codes for CASSPRGEDLYQPQHF.

The chain recombines TRBV7-2 with TRBJ1-5; tentative D call: TRBD1 (5 bases). Germline V gene lookup returns CDR1 SGHTA and CDR2 FQGNSA. The CDR3 is made up of 14 amino acids. The germline V and J ends were trimmed by 2 bases and 6 bases, with 11 bases remaining between them. CDR3 nucleotides: TGTGCCAGCAGCTTATTTTTCGGGGGTCAGCCCCAGCATTTT. Translation: CASSLFFGGQPQHF.

This chain connects TRBV6-1 to TRBJ1-2, with D possibly matching TRBD1 (5 bases). Germline V gives CDR1 MNHNS, CDR2 SASEGT. The CDR3 contains 15 residues. Trimming left V 6 bases short and J 4 bases short, with 18 bases between. The CDR3 bases are TGTGCCAGCAGGAATATTGGGGGATCATCCTATGGCTACACCTTC. Protein sequence: CASRNIGGSSYGYTF.

The rearrangement joins TRBV18 to TRBJ1-2, with 9 bases identical to TRBD1. V shed 3 bases, J shed 3 bases, and the junction held 2 bases outside the gene matches. The CDR3 spans 14 residues. Germline values: CDR1 KGHSH, CDR2 LQKENI. DNA of the CDR3: TGTGCCAGCTCACCGGGACAGGGATACTATGGCTACACCTTC. It is translated as CASSPGQGYYGYTF.

Concerning this clone: The junction departs from germline at one end; a sequencing error may be responsible. V and J are TRBV4-1 and TRBJ2-5; D not certain. The CDR3 sequence is 13 residues long. Germline values: CDR1 MGHRA, CDR2 YSYEKL. CDR3 in amino acids: CASSQDYGLVSDF. The CDR3 DNA is TGCGCCAGCAGCCAAGATTACGGGCTAGTCAGTGACTTC.

This chain joins TRBV4-3 and TRBJ2-1; D gene ambiguous. The CDR3 loop spans 11 amino acids. V was pared by 1 base and J by 7 bases, with 2 bases between. Germline CDR1 and CDR2: LGHNA and YSLEER. Here the CDR3 reads CASSQVNEQFF. CDR3 sequence (DNA): TGCGCCAGCAGCCAAGTGAATGAGCAGTTCTTC.

This chain links TRBV7-9 with TRBJ2-7; TRBD1 matches 9 bases. The germline V gene has CDR1 SEHNR and CDR2 FQNEAQ (reference sequence). This CDR3 is 14 amino acids long. V dropped 7 bases and J dropped 5; count of bases not matched to a gene: 9. CDR3 DNA sequence: TGTGCCAGCACTGGCCCGGACAGGGGTCACGAGCAGTACTTC. Its protein product is CASTGPDRGHEQYF.

This clone is medium-sized. This sequence joins TRBV2 and TRBJ2-2; TRBD1 aligns across 8 bases. Germline V gene sequence: CDR1 SNHLY, CDR2 FYNNEI. V shed 6 bases and J 4 bases; nucleotides not matched to a gene: 10. The CDR3 spans 16 residues. CDR3: CASRTVPGTGTGELFF. CDR3 nucleotides: TGTGCCAGCAGAACCGTCCCCGGGACAGGCACCGGGGAGCTGTTTTTT.

CDR3 region: CASSFGSGFTYEQYF. CDR3 nucleotide sequence: TGTGCCAGCAGCTTTGGTTCCGGGTTTACCTACGAGCAGTACTTC. The chain has TRBV7-8 and TRBJ2-7, with D unresolved. Between the trimmed V and J ends, which lost 3 bases and 2 bases, there was a span of 14 bases. The CDR3 sequence is 15 residues long. Germline assignment: CDR1 SGHVS and CDR2 FQNEAQ.

The V gene is TRBV5-6, the J gene TRBJ2-3; 8 bases align to TRBD2. V lost 4 bases to trimming and J lost 1 base; unmatched junction nucleotides: 8. In germline, CDR1 is SGHDT, CDR2 YYEEEE. CDR3 length equals 16 residues. CDR3 in DNA: TGTGCCAGCAGCCCACAATTGCGGGGGGGCACAGATACGCAGTATTTT. Protein product: CASSPQLRGGTDTQYF.

The V gene is TRBV19, the J gene TRBJ1-5; D gene uncertain. V lost 8 bases, J lost 3 bases, and 5 bases lay in between. Germline V CDR1 and CDR2: LNHDA, SQIVND (reference sequence). This CDR3 contains 11 residues. CDR3 in amino acids: CASGYNQPQHF. The CDR3 coding sequence is TGTGCCAGTGGATACAATCAGCCCCAGCATTTT.

J is TRBJ2-7 and V is TRBV30; 8 bases line up with TRBD1. Trimming took 8 bases from V and 3 from J; bases not matched to a gene: 15. This CDR3 spans 15 amino acids. Germline V gene sequence: CDR1 GTSNPN, CDR2 SVGIG (reference sequence). The CDR3 loop is CALSRQDRVGYEQYF. The CDR3 nucleotides are TGTGCCCTATCCCGGCAGGACAGGGTGGGCTACGAGCAGTACTTC.

The chain links TRBV21-1 to TRBJ2-7; TRBD1 was called by the table and not checked on the DNA. TRBV21-1 constitutes a pseudogene. The CDR3 spans 12 residues. CDR3 in amino acids: CATPGVSYEQYF. CDR3 DNA sequence: TGTGCCACGCCAGGGGTCTCCTACGAGCAGTACTTC.

This chain uses TRBV2 with TRBJ2-5; 10 bases align to TRBD1. The CDR3 has 15 residues. Germline V gene lookup returns CDR1 SNHLY and CDR2 FYNNEI. V shed 7 bases and J 4 bases; nucleotides not matched to a gene: 9. CDR3 region: CASTPGTGVGETQYF. The CDR3 region has the DNA TGTGCCAGCACTCCCGGGACAGGGGTCGGAGAGACCCAGTACTTC.

This clone occurred a few times. The V and J genes are TRBV7-9 and TRBJ1-1, with D uncertain. Trimming stripped 0 bases from V and 5 bases from J, with 10 bases between. The CDR3 covers 14 residues. Germline loops: CDR1 SEHNR, CDR2 FQNEAQ (reference sequence). CDR3 nucleotide sequence: TGTGCCAGCAGCTTAGCTTTTGATGGGACTGAAGCTTTCTTT. Translation: CASSLAFDGTEAFF.

Written as DNA, the CDR3 is TGCGCCAGCAGCCAAGTAATGAACACTGAAGCTTTCTTT. Residues: CASSQVMNTEAFF. The rearrangement uses TRBV4-3 and TRBJ1-1, with unresolved D. V was clipped by 1 base and J by 0 bases, with 3 bases between them. The germline CDR1 and CDR2 sequences are LGHNA and YSLEER. This CDR3 comprises 13 residues.

The chain joins TRBV30 to TRBJ1-1, with D perhaps matching TRBD1 (5 bases). The CDR3 has 13 amino acids. Trimming removed 0 bases from V and 5 bases from J, with 10 bases in between. Germline assignment: CDR1 GTSNPN and CDR2 SVGIG (reference sequence). The CDR3 nucleotides read TGTGCCTGGAGTGTACAGGCAGGTACTGAAGCTTTCTTT. As protein: CAWSVQAGTEAFF.

This clone came up a few times. DNA of the CDR3: TGTGCCAGCAGGTTTGGGACAGCCTATAATTCACCCCTCCACTTT. Translating gives CASRFGTAYNSPLHF. The chain is built from TRBV27 and TRBJ1-6, with 7 bases identical to TRBD1. Germline trimming cut 6 bases from V and 2 bases from J; bases unmatched to any gene: 4. The CDR3 loop spans 15 amino acids. CDR1 is MNHEY, CDR2 SMNVEV, per germline (reference sequence).

This rearrangement joins TRBV6-5 to TRBJ2-3; D gene unclear. This CDR3 region has 14 residues. Trimming cost V 0 bases and J 5 bases, with 9 bases left between them. Germline V gives CDR1 MNHEY, CDR2 SVGAGI. CDR3 sequence: CASSYSRRGDTQYF. In nucleotides, the CDR3 is TGTGCCAGCAGTTACTCGAGGAGAGGAGATACGCAGTATTTT.

The chain has TRBV2 and TRBJ2-7; TRBD1 is a possible D gene (7 bases). Trimming took off 4 bases at V and 4 bases at J, with 17 bases between the two ends. CDR1 is SNHLY, CDR2 FYNNEI, per germline. The length of the CDR3 is 15 residues. The CDR3 bases are TGTGCCAGCAGTGTCCAGGGGGGTTCACGATACGAGCAGTACTTC. This gives the protein CASSVQGGSRYEQYF.